The present entry profiles one TCR beta chain with its context. This record comes from a study of blood T cell repertoires in COVID-19. About the research overall: Material from acute and convalescent COVID-19 was sourced from the United States, Italy and Spain. PBMCs, B-cell-depleted T cells, or T cells were the source of the cDNA or gDNA that made up the material.

In the authors' methods: Quantification of nucleated cells was approximated via reference gene primer amplification. Profiled with immunoSEQ multiplex PCR; TCRdb holds only in-frame clones, not every one. V and J calls and clone size are as listed in that table; D and trimming were resolved from the DNA. The sample lists 40,000 to 60,000 clones; 85% to 90% were seen once. The CDR3 runs 12 residues. V gave up 7 bases and J gave up 1 base, with 10 bases separating them. Germline values: CDR1 SQVTM, CDR2 ANQGSEA. Enrolment of Seattle patients took place during active infection, and they were followed longitudinally.

This TCR came from a woman older than 75 with COVID-19, enrolled during active disease. J is TRBJ1-2 and V is TRBV29-1, with D unresolved. Sample: peripheral blood. CDR3 residues: CSARHVNYGYTF. DNA for the CDR3: TGCAGCGCCCGACACGTTAACTATGGCTACACCTTC.